This T cell receptor (beta chain) was sequenced for a study of blood T cell repertoires in COVID-19. Germline V gives CDR1 SGHAT, CDR2 FQNNGV. Deletions cut 8 bases from V and 2 bases from J, with 12 bases between. This CDR3 has 14 residues. Measured with immunoSEQ multiplex PCR; TCRdb has only the in-frame clones, and not every one. The repertoire consists of about 92,000 clones, with roughly 85% occurring once and the leading ten covering around 20%. Sequencing input: peripheral blood. The TCR was taken from a woman aged 55 to 70 with COVID-19, enrolled during active disease. The gene calls are TRBV11-2 and TRBJ2-2; D perhaps matches TRBD1 (7 bases). The CDR3 DNA reads TGTGCCAGCCCCAGGGGGGCAAACACCGGGGAGCTGTTTTTT. Translated, it gives CASPRGANTGELFF. Drawing the rest from reference TRBV11-2 and TRBJ2-2, the complete variable domain is EAGVAQSPRYKIIEKRQSVAFWCNPISGHATLYWYQQILGQGPKLLIQFQNNGVVDDSQLPKDRFSAERLKGVDSTLKIQPAKLEDSAVYLCASPRGANTGELFFGEGSRLTVL.